This TCR beta chain was captured by sequencing in a study of early T cells in non-severe SARS-CoV-2 infection. Turning to the study itself: The authors sequenced bulk RNA from unsorted whole blood, leaving chains unpaired.

TCRdb passed the 5' RACE reads through MiXCR, listing each CDR3 protein once. Here the sample spans tens of thousands of distinct CDR3 sequences, more than 7% being singletons. There are many counts of this clonotype. The CDR3 loop spans 14 amino acids. Trimming pared 2 bases from V and 3 bases from J, leaving 10 bases between. Per germline, CDR1 LGHNA and CDR2 YNFKEQ. V and J are TRBV4-2 and TRBJ1-2; no clear D. The sequencing used whole blood, collected at baseline. This sequence was found in an adult who was a healthcare worker with PCR-confirmed SARS-CoV-2 infection or an uninfected control (not recorded which). CDR3 nucleotide sequence: TGTGCCAGCAGCCAAACAGAGCCCTACTATGGCTACACCTTC. As protein: CASSQTEPYYGYTF.